Each of the 11 T cell receptor beta chains below was sequenced from the same sample in a study of cytomegalovirus exposure and HLA in healthy donors. Measured with immunoSEQ multiplex PCR; TCRdb has only the in-frame clones, and not every one. The table has 35,000 to 50,000 clones, 90% to 95% seen once. Material: PBMCs. The receptors here all came from a man between 18 and 29 years old in good health and CMV-seronegative.

The chain links TRBV7-2 to TRBJ2-2; TRBD2 is a possible D gene (6 bases). This CDR3 has 13 amino acids. Trimming took off 6 bases at V and 7 bases at J, with 12 bases between the two ends. Germline CDR1 reads SGHTA; CDR2 reads FQGNSA. CDR3: CASSRGIGGELFF. The CDR3 bases are TGTGCCAGCAGTCGGGGGATAGGCGGGGAGCTGTTTTTT.

The CDR3 DNA follows: TGTGCCAGCACCCAGGGACTGGTCGCAGATACGCAGTATTTT. Residues: CASTQGLVADTQYF. J is TRBJ2-3 and V is TRBV18, with D possibly TRBD2 on 6 matching bases. The length of the CDR3 is 14 residues. The germline V gene encodes CDR1 KGHSH and CDR2 LQKENI. V was trimmed by 8 bases and J by 4 bases, leaving 16 bases between them. Together with reference TRBV18 and TRBJ2-3, the CDR3 gives the full variable domain: NAGVMQNPRHLVRRRGQEARLRCSPMKGHSHVYWYRQLPEEGLKFMVYLQKENIIDESGMPKERFSAEFPKEGPSILRIQQVVRGDSAAYFCASTQGLVADTQYFGPGTRLTVL.

In DNA form, the CDR3 reads TGTGCCAGCAGTGGTGGGACAGGGGGCTACGAGCAGTACTTC. It translates to CASSGGTGGYEQYF. The gene calls are TRBV6-1 and TRBJ2-7; 11 bases agree with TRBD1. The trim removed 4 bases at V and 3 bases at J, leaving 2 bases unmatched. CDR3 length equals 14 residues. Per germline, CDR1 MNHNS and CDR2 SASEGT.

The chain links TRBV7-9 to TRBJ2-7, with 9 bases aligning to TRBD1. CDR3 length: 15 residues. Germline V lookup: CDR1 SEHNR, CDR2 FQNEAQ (reference sequence). V was pared by 1 base and J by 1 base, with 2 bases of the junction left unmatched. CDR3 sequence: CASSLGQGVSYEQYF. CDR3 nucleotide sequence: TGTGCCAGCAGCTTAGGACAGGGGGTGTCCTACGAGCAGTACTTC.

V usage is TRBV5-5 and J usage is TRBJ1-2; 7 bases match TRBD1. Germline assignment: CDR1 SGHKS and CDR2 YYEKEE (reference sequence). The CDR3 extends over 14 amino acids. V was clipped by 6 bases and J by 4 bases; unmatched bases: 9. This CDR3 reads CASTPLEGAYGYTF. CDR3 DNA: TGTGCCAGCACCCCGTTGGAGGGGGCCTATGGCTACACCTTC.

The CDR3 DNA sequence: TGTGCCAGCAGCCCAGGAAGCAGGGTTCGGGGGGCCCAGTACTTC. It translates to CASSPGSRVRGAQYF. This chain joins TRBV7-8 and TRBJ2-5, with 7 positions matching TRBD2. The CDR3 spans 15 residues. The J segment lost 9 bases and the V segment lost 5 bases, leaving 15 bases of the junction unmatched. Germline V gene data show CDR1 as SGHVS and CDR2 as FQNEAQ.

To note about this clone: At the DNA level, this CDR3 is encoded by other sequences in the same sample as well. The V gene is TRBV9, the J gene TRBJ2-6; TRBD1 matches 8 bases. The junction had 8 bases not matched to a gene; V was cut back by 0 bases and J by 3 bases. CDR3 length: 18 residues. Germline loops: CDR1 SGDLS, CDR2 YYNGEE. Here the CDR3 DNA reads TGTGCCAGCAGCGTAGGGGCAGGGGGCGCCCGTGGGGCCAACGTCCTGACTTTC. Its translation is CASSVGAGGARGANVLTF.

This clone was seen only once. The rearrangement joins TRBV5-4 to TRBJ2-3; maybe TRBD2 (7 bases). This CDR3 region has 19 residues. V lost 0 bases and J lost 0, with 20 bases in between. Germline V gene lookup returns CDR1 SGHNT and CDR2 YYREEE (reference sequence). In nucleotides, the CDR3 is TGTGCCAGCAGCTTGGGAAGTGGGTTAGGGGGGGTTAGCACAGATACGCAGTATTTT. Encoded protein: CASSLGSGLGGVSTDTQYF.

The J gene is TRBJ2-3, the V gene TRBV28; TRBD1 is a possible D gene (5 bases). The ends were cut back, 8 bases at V and 1 base at J, with 13 bases in the middle. This CDR3 comprises 14 residues. CDR1 and CDR2 (germline): MDHEN, SYDVKM. Here the CDR3 DNA reads TGTGCCAGCCTTACAGGCTTCGGCACAGATACGCAGTATTTT. Encoded protein: CASLTGFGTDTQYF.

This clone is a singleton in its sample. V usage is TRBV9 and J usage is TRBJ1-6, with D hard to call. This CDR3 comprises 16 residues. Germline V gene data show CDR1 as SGDLS and CDR2 as YYNGEE. V lost 3 bases, J lost 2 bases, and 12 bases lay in between. This CDR3 reads CASSDLPGAYNSPLHF. Here the CDR3 DNA reads TGTGCCAGCAGCGACCTCCCCGGGGCCTATAATTCACCCCTCCACTTT.

This chain joins TRBV5-4 and TRBJ2-7; D not certain. This CDR3 is 13 amino acids long. Trimming removed 0 bases at V and 5 bases at J, with 9 bases between. The V gene's germline CDR1 is SGHNT and CDR2 YYREEE (reference sequence). CDR3 nucleotides: TGTGCCAGCAGCTTGGCCCCCCATGACGAGCAGTACTTC. Its protein product is CASSLAPHDEQYF.